Shown below are 2 T cell receptor beta chains from a single sample sequenced in a study of cytomegalovirus exposure and HLA in healthy donors. Clones were read by immunoSEQ multiplex PCR, and TCRdb kept only the in-frame ones, dropping some. The top ten hold about 5.7% of the sample, which has about 70,000 clones, nearly 95% seen once. The sample consisted of PBMCs. All receptors come from a man between 18 and 35 years old in good health and CMV-seropositive.

The sample holds one count of this clone. The genes are TRBV30 and TRBJ1-5; perhaps TRBD1 as D (6 bases). V was cut by 2 bases and J by 3 bases, with 11 bases left in between. Germline V lookup: CDR1 GTSNPN, CDR2 SVGIG (reference sequence). The CDR3 has 14 amino acids. The CDR3 bases are TGTGCCTGGAGTTCCGGGACAATCAATCAGCCCCAGCATTTT. Translated: CAWSSGTINQPQHF.

The chain combines TRBV5-8 with TRBJ1-5; D is possibly TRBD1 (6 bases). Germline V lookup: CDR1 SGHTS, CDR2 YDEGEE. V lost 4 bases, J lost 2 bases, and 13 bases lay in between. The CDR3 runs 15 residues. CDR3 sequence reads: CASSPDRLGNQPQHF. The CDR3 region has the DNA TGTGCCAGCAGCCCCGACAGGCTGGGCAATCAGCCCCAGCATTTT.